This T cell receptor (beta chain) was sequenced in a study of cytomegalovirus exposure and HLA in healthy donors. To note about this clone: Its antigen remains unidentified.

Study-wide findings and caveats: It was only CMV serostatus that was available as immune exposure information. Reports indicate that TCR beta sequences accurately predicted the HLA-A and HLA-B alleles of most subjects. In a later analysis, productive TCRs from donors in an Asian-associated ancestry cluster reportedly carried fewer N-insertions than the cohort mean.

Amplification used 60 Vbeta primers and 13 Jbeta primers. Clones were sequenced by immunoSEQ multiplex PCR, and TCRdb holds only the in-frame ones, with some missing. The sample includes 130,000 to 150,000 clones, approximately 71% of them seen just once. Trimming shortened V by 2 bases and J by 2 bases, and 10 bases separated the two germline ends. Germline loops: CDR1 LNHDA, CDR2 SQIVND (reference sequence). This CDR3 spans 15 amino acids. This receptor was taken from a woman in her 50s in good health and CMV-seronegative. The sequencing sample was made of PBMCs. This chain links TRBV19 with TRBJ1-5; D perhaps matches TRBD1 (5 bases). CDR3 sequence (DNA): TGTGCCAGTAGTATACCCCCGGGGGGCAATCAGCCCCAGCATTTT. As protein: CASSIPPGGNQPQHF.